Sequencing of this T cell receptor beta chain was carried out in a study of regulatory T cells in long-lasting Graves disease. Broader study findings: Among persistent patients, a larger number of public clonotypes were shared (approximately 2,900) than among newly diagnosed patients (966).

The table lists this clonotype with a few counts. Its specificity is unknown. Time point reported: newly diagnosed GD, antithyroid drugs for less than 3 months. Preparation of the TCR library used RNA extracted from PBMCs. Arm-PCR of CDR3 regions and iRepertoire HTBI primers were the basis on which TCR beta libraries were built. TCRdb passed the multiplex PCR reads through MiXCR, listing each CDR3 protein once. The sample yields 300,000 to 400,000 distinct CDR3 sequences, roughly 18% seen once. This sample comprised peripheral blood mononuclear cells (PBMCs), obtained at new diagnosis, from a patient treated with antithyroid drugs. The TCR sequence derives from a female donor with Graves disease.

CDR3 residues: CASSQDGRGQRETQYF. DNA of the CDR3: TGTGCCAGCAGCCAAGATGGCAGGGGGCAGCGGGAGACCCAGTACTTC. The chain uses TRBV4-2 and TRBJ2-5, with 8 bases lining up with TRBD1. The CDR3 is 16 residues long. Germline loops: CDR1 LGHNA, CDR2 YNFKEQ. The V and J ends lost 0 bases and 5 bases, in that order; junction bases with no gene match: 8.